These 15 T cell receptor beta chains were sequenced from one sample in a study of blood T cell repertoires in COVID-19. Generated by immunoSEQ multiplex PCR, the TCRdb table keeps only in-frame clones and is missing some. Here the sample spans a few hundred thousand clones, 75% to 95% being singletons. The sequencing input was peripheral blood. These TCRs come from a person between 18 and 30 years old with COVID-19, enrolled during active disease.

V usage is TRBV2 and J usage is TRBJ1-4; 11 bases match TRBD1. V was pared by 7 bases and J by 6 bases, with 4 bases of the junction left unmatched. Germline assignment: CDR1 SNHLY and CDR2 FYNNEI. CDR3 length: 14 amino acids. DNA for the CDR3: TGTGCCAGCAACCCGGGACAGGGGGATGAAAAACTGTTTTTT. It translates to CASNPGQGDEKLFF.

This chain connects TRBV7-2 to TRBJ1-1; 7 nucleotides line up with TRBD1. Looked up from germline, CDR1 is SGHTA and CDR2 is FQGNSA. J gave up 4 bases and V 1 base, and 6 bases lay outside the gene matches. This CDR3 comprises 15 residues. The chain's CDR3 is CASSLVGRGATEAFF. For the CDR3, the DNA is TGTGCCAGCAGCTTAGTAGGCAGGGGGGCCACTGAAGCTTTCTTT.

This clone was counted a single time. CDR3 DNA sequence: TGTGCCACCAGTGATTTGCAACAGGGCCCCGACTCTGGAAACACCATATATTTT. Translation gives CATSDLQQGPDSGNTIYF. This rearrangement joins TRBV24-1 to TRBJ1-3, with D possibly TRBD1 on 6 matching bases. Germline V CDR1 and CDR2: KGHDR, SFDVKD. The CDR3 runs to 18 residues. V gave up 0 bases and J gave up 0 bases, with 14 bases separating them.

The chain couples TRBV28 to TRBJ1-2; D is uncertain. In germline, CDR1 is MDHEN, CDR2 SYDVKM. The ends were cut back, 5 bases at V and 4 bases at J, with 14 bases in the middle. This CDR3 region has 14 residues. The CDR3 here is CASSTVHGSYGYTF. CDR3 DNA: TGTGCCAGCAGTACCGTACATGGGAGCTATGGCTACACCTTC.

In its sample, this clone was seen once. The chain uses TRBV4-1 and TRBJ2-1; TRBD2 aligns across 10 bases. Unmatched junction bases numbered 7, after V lost 4 bases and J lost 4 bases. Germline CDR1 and CDR2: MGHRA and YSYEKL. CDR3 length: 16 amino acids. CDR3 region: CASSPGRTSGYNEQFF. The CDR3 nucleotides read TGCGCCAGCAGCCCAGGGCGGACTAGCGGATACAATGAGCAGTTCTTC.

V gene TRBV7-9 combines with J gene TRBJ2-3, with 7 positions matching TRBD1. Losses at the gene ends were 4 bases for V and 3 bases for J; bases not matched to a gene: 7. Germline assignment: CDR1 SEHNR and CDR2 FQNEAQ (reference sequence). The CDR3 sequence is 15 residues long. The CDR3 here is CASSSLGTVTDTQYF. As DNA, the CDR3 is TGTGCCAGCAGCTCCCTGGGGACAGTGACAGATACGCAGTATTTT.

The V gene is TRBV5-1, the J gene TRBJ1-1; 7 bases line up with TRBD1. With V trimmed by 3 bases and J by 4 bases, 9 bases remained unmatched. Germline-derived CDR1 and CDR2 are SGHRS and YFSETQ. This CDR3 spans 15 amino acids. The CDR3 loop reads CASSSRQGLITEAFF. CDR3 nucleotide sequence: TGCGCCAGCAGCTCCCGACAGGGTTTGATCACTGAAGCTTTCTTT.

The gene calls are TRBV12-5 and TRBJ1-6; D unresolved. The CDR3 runs 17 residues. CDR1 and CDR2 (germline): LGHNT, FRNRAP. The germline V and J ends were trimmed by 0 bases and 0 bases, with 9 bases remaining between them. This CDR3 reads CASGLVLGNSYNSPLHF. The CDR3 nucleotides read TGTGCTAGTGGTTTGGTACTAGGGAACTCCTATAATTCACCCCTCCACTTT.

V and J are TRBV19 and TRBJ2-4, with TRBD1 matching over 7 bases. This CDR3 has 13 residues. Looked up from germline, CDR1 is LNHDA and CDR2 is SQIVND (reference sequence). J lost 16 bases, V lost 5 bases, and 14 bases had no gene match. CDR3 bases: TGTGCCAGTAGTGCTTCCGGGACAGATAACCACTACTTC. This codes for CASSASGTDNHYF.

DNA for the CDR3: TGTGCCAGCAGTTTAGGGACAGGGGGAACTCAGCCCCAGCATTTT. Its protein product is CASSLGTGGTQPQHF. V usage is TRBV28 and J usage is TRBJ1-5, with 11 positions matching TRBD1. Trimming cost V 2 bases and J 6 bases; bases outside gene matches: 3. Germline CDR1 reads MDHEN; CDR2 reads SYDVKM. The CDR3 contains 15 residues.

J is TRBJ2-2 and V is TRBV9; D is perhaps TRBD2 (6 bases). V lost 4 bases, J lost 8 bases, and 18 bases lay in between. Germline V CDR1 and CDR2: SGDLS, YYNGEE. The CDR3 sequence is 15 residues long. The chain's CDR3 is CASSSLVQGGGELFF. In nucleotides, the CDR3 is TGTGCCAGCAGCTCCCTGGTCCAGGGAGGAGGGGAGCTGTTTTTT.

The V call is TRBV21-1, the J call TRBJ2-1; the table's D gene call, TRBD2, was not cross checked with the DNA. TRBV21-1 is described as a pseudogene. The CDR3 is 21 residues long. DNA for the CDR3: TGTGCCAGCAGCCCAGGGGCTACCGGGACTAGCGGGAGCCTTAGCGCCAATGAGCAGTTCTTC. Protein: CASSPGATGTSGSLSANEQFF.

About this clone itself: The sample has other DNA sequences that encode this CDR3 too. This chain links TRBV19 with TRBJ2-2, with D uncertain. The CDR3 spans 12 residues. Germline CDR1 reads LNHDA; CDR2 reads SQIVND (reference sequence). V lost 6 bases, J lost 5 bases, and 7 bases lay in between. The CDR3 region is CASSRGTGELFF. In DNA form, the CDR3 reads TGTGCCAGTAGCCGAGGAACCGGGGAGCTGTTTTTT.

Note on this clone: One end of the junction fails to match germline, which may point to a read error. The chain combines TRBV4-1 with TRBJ1-2; D remains unclear. The V gene's germline CDR1 is MGHRA and CDR2 YSYEKL. The CDR3 is 11 amino acids. CDR3 sequence reads: CASSQDLDFFF. CDR3 nucleotides: TGCGCCAGCAGCCAAGATTTGGACTTTTTTTTC.

V gene TRBV27 combines with J gene TRBJ1-2, with no clear D. The V end lost 8 bases, the J end lost 7 bases, and 14 bases lay between the germline ends. CDR3 length equals 12 residues. In germline, CDR1 is MNHEY, CDR2 SMNVEV (reference sequence). The CDR3 loop reads CASSHFSGGYTF. The DNA of the CDR3 is TGTGCCAGCTCCCATTTTAGTGGTGGCTACACCTTC.